This T cell receptor beta chain is from a study of CD8+ T cells in alopecia areata. Study-wide results and caveats: Mice gave a clearer picture of TCR sharing than patients did, possibly for HLA-related reasons.

The CDR3 is made up of 14 amino acids. Germline V gene sequence: CDR1 MNHEY, CDR2 SMNVEV (reference sequence). V was pared by 6 bases and J by 0 bases, with 9 bases between. The sorting of PBMCs gave CD4+ and CD8+ T cells. Extraction of RNA preceded its reverse transcription into cDNA, which served as the sequencing template. The assay was immunoSEQ multiplex PCR, and TCRdb's table has in-frame clones only and misses some. Of approximately 150,000 clones listed, 45% to 60% are singletons. As regards this clone: Its antigen is as yet unknown.

V gene TRBV27 combines with J gene TRBJ1-5; D is perhaps TRBD1 (5 bases). The sequenced sample was CD4+ T cells sorted from blood. The TCR originated in a human donor in good health. Written as DNA, the CDR3 is TGTGCCAGCAGCCGGGACCATAGCAATCAGCCCCAGCATTTT. Translation: CASSRDHSNQPQHF.